This T cell receptor (beta chain) was recovered during a study of OX40 agonist ivuxolimab in advanced cancers. Looking at the study overall: From roughly 20 to 85 years was the age range, with a mean of approximately 63 years, and nearly 85% were male.

V lost 0 bases, J lost 5 bases, and 8 bases lay in between. Per germline, CDR1 SGHRS and CDR2 YFSETQ. The CDR3 extends over 13 amino acids. On this clone: The target antigen is unknown.

TCRdb's table, derived via immunoSEQ multiplex PCR, lists solely in-frame clones and lacks some. The sample has tens of thousands of clones, 80% seen once. Study findings and constraints: Individuals who were partial responders at 0.1-3.0 mg/kg had clonal expansion that ranked among the lowest.

This chain links TRBV5-1 with TRBJ1-2; possibly TRBD1 for D (5 bases). The sample in question was CD4+ or CD8+ T cells sorted from blood, obtained in a trial of the OX40 agonist ivuxolimab. This sequence was found in an adult with an advanced solid tumor such as melanoma, head and neck, liver or kidney cancer. The CDR3 nucleotides read TGCGCCAGCAGCTTGGGGACATTTTATGGCTACACCTTC. It yields the protein CASSLGTFYGYTF.